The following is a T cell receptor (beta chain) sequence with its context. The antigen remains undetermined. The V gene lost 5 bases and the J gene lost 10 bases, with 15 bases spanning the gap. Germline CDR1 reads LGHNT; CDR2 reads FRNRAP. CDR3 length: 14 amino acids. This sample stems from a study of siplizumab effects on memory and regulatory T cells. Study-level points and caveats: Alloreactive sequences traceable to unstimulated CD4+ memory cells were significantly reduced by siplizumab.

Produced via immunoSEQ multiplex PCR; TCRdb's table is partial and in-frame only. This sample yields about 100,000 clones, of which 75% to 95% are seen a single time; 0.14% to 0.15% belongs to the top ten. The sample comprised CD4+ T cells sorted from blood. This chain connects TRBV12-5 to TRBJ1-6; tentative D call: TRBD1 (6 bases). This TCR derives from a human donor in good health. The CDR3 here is CASGPQDRTSPLHF. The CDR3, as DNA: TGTGCTAGTGGTCCCCAGGACAGAACCTCACCCCTCCACTTT.